Shown below are 18 T cell receptor beta chains from a single sample sequenced in a study of blood T cell repertoires in COVID-19. The data were produced by immunoSEQ multiplex PCR, yet TCRdb's version contains in-frame clones alone and is incomplete. Of about 160,000 clones listed, 75% to 90% were seen once; the top ten hold nearly 4.5%. Sequencing input: PBMCs or T cells enriched from blood (not recorded which). The receptors originated from a woman aged 45-60 years who had recovered from COVID-19.

The rearrangement links TRBV18 to TRBJ1-2; D remains unclear. The CDR3 has 15 residues. Per the germline V gene, CDR1 is KGHSH and CDR2 is LQKENI. V gave up 3 bases and J gave up 8 bases, with 19 bases separating them. The CDR3 sequence is CASSPSGSMSLGYTF. The CDR3 DNA reads TGTGCCAGCTCACCGTCGGGAAGTATGTCCCTAGGCTACACCTTC. The whole variable domain, filled in from reference TRBV18 and TRBJ1-2, reads NAGVMQNPRHLVRRRGQEARLRCSPMKGHSHVYWYRQLPEEGLKFMVYLQKENIIDESGMPKERFSAEFPKEGPSILRIQQVVRGDSAAYFCASSPSGSMSLGYTFGSGTRLTVV.

The chain has TRBV7-2 and TRBJ2-1, with D unclear. Germline V lookup: CDR1 SGHTA, CDR2 FQGNSA. The CDR3 totals 18 residues. The germline V and J ends were trimmed by 0 bases and 5 bases, with 20 bases remaining between them. CDR3 region: CASSLARDARPTDNEQFF. The CDR3 DNA sequence: TGTGCCAGCAGCTTAGCGCGAGATGCGAGGCCGACTGACAATGAGCAGTTCTTC.

This clone appeared a single time. This chain uses TRBV19 with TRBJ1-6, with TRBD1 as a possible D gene (6 bases). The ends were cut back, 10 bases at V and 10 bases at J, with 20 bases in the middle. CDR1 is LNHDA, CDR2 SQIVND, per germline (reference sequence). The CDR3 runs 14 residues. The CDR3 DNA reads as TGTGCCACTTCCAGACAGGACGAGTGGTCACCCCTCCACTTT. Translated: CATSRQDEWSPLHF.

V and J are TRBV3-1 (or the pseudogene TRBV3-2) and TRBJ1-2, with D possibly matching TRBD1 (6 bases). Germline V lookup: CDR1 LGHDT, CDR2 YNNKEL (reference sequence). The CDR3 extends over 14 amino acids. V was trimmed by 2 bases and J by 4 bases, leaving 11 bases between them. In DNA form, the CDR3 reads TGTGCCAGCAGCCAACCACAGGGTGCCTATGGCTACACCTTC. This translates into CASSQPQGAYGYTF.

The chain uses TRBV30 and TRBJ1-5; D gene ambiguous. Germline CDR1 and CDR2: GTSNPN and SVGIG (reference sequence). The CDR3 contains 14 residues. Trimming took 5 bases from V and 2 from J, leaving 13 bases between them. CDR3 loop: CAWAPGVGNQPQHF. As DNA, the CDR3 is TGTGCCTGGGCGCCGGGAGTTGGCAATCAGCCCCAGCATTTT.

This chain uses TRBV27 with TRBJ1-2, with D possibly being TRBD1 (5 bases). This CDR3 has 14 amino acids. Germline values: CDR1 MNHEY, CDR2 SMNVEV (reference sequence). The ends were cut back, 1 base at V and 8 bases at J, with 14 bases in the middle. CDR3 in amino acids: CASSLFGRDVGYTF. In nucleotides, the CDR3 is TGTGCCAGCAGTTTATTCGGCAGGGATGTAGGCTACACCTTC.

The chain couples TRBV29-1 to TRBJ2-1; D is ambiguous. Per the germline V gene, CDR1 is SQVTM and CDR2 is ANQGSEA. The CDR3 length is 15 residues. The germline V and J ends were trimmed by 8 bases and 6 bases, with 23 bases remaining between them. CDR3 sequence: CSTPFSPGLSNEQFF. The CDR3 DNA is TGCAGCACCCCCTTCTCTCCGGGTCTAAGCAATGAGCAGTTCTTC.

The V gene is TRBV7-2, the J gene TRBJ2-1; 10 bases align to TRBD2. Germline V gives CDR1 SGHTA, CDR2 FQGNSA. The CDR3 is 17 residues long. V shed 5 bases and J 6 bases; nucleotides not matched to a gene: 13. Written as DNA, the CDR3 is TGTGCCAGCAGCCCGGGGAGCGGGGGGGCCCTGACCAATGAGCAGTTCTTC. It encodes CASSPGSGGALTNEQFF.

The gene calls are TRBV30 and TRBJ1-1; D possibly corresponds to TRBD1 (5 bases). In germline, CDR1 is GTSNPN, CDR2 SVGIG (reference sequence). CDR3 length: 13 residues. Trimming pared 3 bases from V and 6 bases from J, leaving 14 bases between. The CDR3 region is CAWSEARASEAFF. CDR3 in DNA: TGTGCCTGGAGCGAAGCCAGGGCTTCTGAAGCTTTCTTT. The whole variable domain, remainder taken from reference TRBV30 and TRBJ1-1, is SQTIHQWPATLVQPVGSPLSLECTVEGTSNPNLYWYRQAAGRGLQLLFYSVGIGQISSEVPQNLSASRPQDRQFILSSKKLLLSDSGFYLCAWSEARASEAFFGQGTRLTVV.

Here the CDR3 DNA reads TGTGCCAGCAGTTTATCAAACTACGAGCAGTACGTC. Its protein is CASSLSNYEQYV. The chain joins TRBV28 to TRBJ2-7, with no clear D. Germline V gene data show CDR1 as MDHEN and CDR2 as SYDVKM. Trimming removed 1 base from V and 3 bases from J, with 4 bases in between. The CDR3 is made up of 12 amino acids.

V gene TRBV11-2 combines with J gene TRBJ2-4, with a tentative D call TRBD1 (5 bases). V dropped 8 bases and J dropped 6 bases, with 14 bases sitting between them. This CDR3 is 13 amino acids long. CDR1 and CDR2 from the germline V gene are SGHAT and FQNNGV. CDR3 coding DNA: TGTGCCAGCGCTTCTGGGGCCCTAAACATTCAGTACTTC. It specifies CASASGALNIQYF.

The V gene is TRBV5-6, the J gene TRBJ1-4; 7 bases agree with TRBD1. V was pared by 0 bases and J by 14 bases, with 16 bases of the junction left unmatched. The germline CDR1 and CDR2 sequences are SGHDT and YYEEEE. The length of the CDR3 is 16 residues. CDR3 in amino acids: CASSLEAGGLANRLFF. The CDR3 nucleotides are TGTGCCAGCAGCTTGGAGGCAGGGGGGTTAGCGAACAGGCTGTTTTTT.

In this sample, this clone turned up a few times. The CDR3 nucleotides are TGTGCCAGCAGTGAGCTTGAGAATCAGCCCCAGCATTTT. Protein: CASSELENQPQHF. The chain combines TRBV2 with TRBJ1-5; no definite D call. The germline V gene encodes CDR1 SNHLY and CDR2 FYNNEI. The CDR3 totals 13 residues. With 3 bases removed from V and 4 bases from J, the gap between germline ends came to 7 bases.

V is TRBV14 and J is TRBJ1-3; D is possibly TRBD1 (6 bases). Trimming cost V 3 bases and J 0 bases, with 12 bases left between them. From germline, CDR1 is SGHDN and CDR2 FVKESK. The CDR3 length is 16 residues. The CDR3 loop reads CASSQDRRSSGNTIYF. Here the CDR3 DNA reads TGTGCCAGCAGCCAGGACAGACGGAGCTCTGGAAACACCATATATTTT.

The table lists this clone with a count of one. V usage is TRBV28 and J usage is TRBJ1-1, with 8 bases aligning to TRBD1. The V and J ends lost 6 bases and 2 bases, in that order; junction bases with no gene match: 2. Germline loops: CDR1 MDHEN, CDR2 SYDVKM. The CDR3 runs to 13 residues. The CDR3 reads CASRGQVNTEAFF. CDR3 in DNA: TGTGCCAGCAGGGGACAGGTTAACACTGAAGCTTTCTTT.

The genes are TRBV5-1 and TRBJ2-2; D possibly corresponds to TRBD1 (6 bases). The CDR3 is 15 amino acids. CDR1 and CDR2 (germline): SGHRS, YFSETQ. Between the trimmed V and J ends, which lost 2 bases and 7 bases, there was a span of 15 bases. The CDR3 is CASSFWGHTRGELFF. Written as DNA, the CDR3 is TGCGCCAGCAGCTTTTGGGGGCATACACGCGGGGAGCTGTTTTTT.

The CDR3 coding sequence is TGTGCCAGCAGCTTAGATGGAAGCGGGGGGGCCAATGAGCAGTTCTTC. Residues: CASSLDGSGGANEQFF. V and J are TRBV11-3 and TRBJ2-1; 10 bases agree with TRBD2. Germline CDR1 and CDR2: SGHNT and YENEEA. The junction had 5 bases not matched to a gene; V was cut back by 0 bases and J by 6 bases. This CDR3 has 16 amino acids.

The V gene is TRBV19, the J gene TRBJ1-5; D remains ambiguous. V lost 4 bases to trimming and J lost 6 bases, with 10 bases between them. Germline V gene data show CDR1 as LNHDA and CDR2 as SQIVND (reference sequence). This CDR3 is built from 13 residues. The CDR3 region has the DNA TGTGCCAGTAGTACGTGGGCAAGTCAGCCCCAGCATTTT. It codes for CASSTWASQPQHF.